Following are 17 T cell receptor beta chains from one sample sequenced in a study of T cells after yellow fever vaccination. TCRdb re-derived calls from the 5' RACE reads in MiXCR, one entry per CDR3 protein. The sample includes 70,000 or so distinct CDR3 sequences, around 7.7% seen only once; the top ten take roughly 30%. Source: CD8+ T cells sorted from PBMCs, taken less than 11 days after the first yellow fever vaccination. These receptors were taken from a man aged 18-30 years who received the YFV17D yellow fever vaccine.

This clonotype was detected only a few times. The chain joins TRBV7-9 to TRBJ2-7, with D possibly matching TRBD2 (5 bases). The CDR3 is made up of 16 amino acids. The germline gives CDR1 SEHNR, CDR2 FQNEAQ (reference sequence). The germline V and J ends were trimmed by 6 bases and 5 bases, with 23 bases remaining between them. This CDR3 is CASSPRLLGGYHEQYF. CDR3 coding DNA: TGTGCCAGCAGTCCCCGATTACTAGGAGGTTACCACGAGCAGTACTTC.

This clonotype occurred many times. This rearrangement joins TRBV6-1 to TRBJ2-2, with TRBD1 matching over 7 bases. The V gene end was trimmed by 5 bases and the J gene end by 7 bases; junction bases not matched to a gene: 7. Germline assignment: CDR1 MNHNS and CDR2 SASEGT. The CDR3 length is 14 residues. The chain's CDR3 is CASSPQGPSGELFF. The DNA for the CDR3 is TGTGCCAGCAGTCCACAGGGGCCCAGCGGGGAGCTGTTTTTT.

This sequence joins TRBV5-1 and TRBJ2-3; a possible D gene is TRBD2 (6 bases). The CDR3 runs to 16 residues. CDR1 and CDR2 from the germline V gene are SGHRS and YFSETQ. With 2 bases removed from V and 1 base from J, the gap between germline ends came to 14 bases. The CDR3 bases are TGCGCCAGCAGCTTTTTTGGGGGGAGAGGCACAGATACGCAGTATTTT. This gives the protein CASSFFGGRGTDTQYF.

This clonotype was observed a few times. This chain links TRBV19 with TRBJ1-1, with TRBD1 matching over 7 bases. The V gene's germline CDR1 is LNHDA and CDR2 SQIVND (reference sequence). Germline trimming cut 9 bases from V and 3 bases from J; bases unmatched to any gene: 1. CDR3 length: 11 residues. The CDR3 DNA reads TGTGCCAGCGGGACAGACACTGAAGCTTTCTTT. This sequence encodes CASGTDTEAFF.

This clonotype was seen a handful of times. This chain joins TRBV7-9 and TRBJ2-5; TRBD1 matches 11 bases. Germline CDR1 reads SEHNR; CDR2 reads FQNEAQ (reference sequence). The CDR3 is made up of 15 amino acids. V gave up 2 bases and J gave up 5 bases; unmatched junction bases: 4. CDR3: CASSLRDRGDETQYF. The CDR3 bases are TGTGCCAGCAGCTTACGGGACAGGGGGGATGAGACCCAGTACTTC.

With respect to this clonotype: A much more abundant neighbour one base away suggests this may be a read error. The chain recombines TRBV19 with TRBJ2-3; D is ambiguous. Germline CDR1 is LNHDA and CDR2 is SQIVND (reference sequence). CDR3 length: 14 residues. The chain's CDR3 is CASSIATYTDMQYF. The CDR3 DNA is TGTGCCAGTAGTATCGCAACCTACACAGATATGCAGTATTTT.

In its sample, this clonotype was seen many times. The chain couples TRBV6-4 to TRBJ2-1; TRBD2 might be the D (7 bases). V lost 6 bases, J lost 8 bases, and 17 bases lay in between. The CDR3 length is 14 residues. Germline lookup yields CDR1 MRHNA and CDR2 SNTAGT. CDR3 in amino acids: CASSSAGEGDEQFF. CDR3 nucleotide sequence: TGTGCCAGCAGCTCGGCGGGGGAGGGGGATGAGCAGTTCTTC.

The CDR3 protein is CASSKSRETQYF. In nucleotides, the CDR3 is TGTGCCAGCAGCAAAAGCCGGGAGACCCAGTACTTC. V and J are TRBV12-3 or TRBV12-4 and TRBJ2-5, with D unresolved. Deletions cut 6 bases from V and 5 bases from J, with 10 bases between. This CDR3 contains 12 residues.

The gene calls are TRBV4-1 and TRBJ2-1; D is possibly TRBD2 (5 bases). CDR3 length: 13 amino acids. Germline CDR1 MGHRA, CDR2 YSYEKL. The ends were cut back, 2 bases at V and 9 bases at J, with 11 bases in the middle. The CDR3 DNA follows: TGCGCCAGCAGCCAACCACTAGGCGGTGAGCAGTTCTTC. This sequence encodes CASSQPLGGEQFF.

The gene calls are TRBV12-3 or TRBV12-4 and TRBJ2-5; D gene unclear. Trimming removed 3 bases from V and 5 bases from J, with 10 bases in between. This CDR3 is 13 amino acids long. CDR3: CASSFPLGETQYF. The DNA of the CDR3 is TGTGCCAGCAGTTTCCCCCTGGGGGAGACCCAGTACTTC.

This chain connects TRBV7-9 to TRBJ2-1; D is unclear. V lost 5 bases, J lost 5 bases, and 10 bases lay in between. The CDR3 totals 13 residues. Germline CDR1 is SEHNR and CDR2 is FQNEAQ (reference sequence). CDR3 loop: CASSLPENNEQFF. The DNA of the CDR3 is TGTGCCAGCAGCCTACCAGAGAACAATGAGCAGTTCTTC.

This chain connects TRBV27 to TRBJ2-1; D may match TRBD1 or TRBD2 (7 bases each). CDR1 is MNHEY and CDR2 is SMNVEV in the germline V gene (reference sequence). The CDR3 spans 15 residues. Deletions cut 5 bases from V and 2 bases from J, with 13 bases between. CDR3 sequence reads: CASSQGGGPYNEQFF. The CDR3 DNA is TGTGCCAGCAGTCAGGGGGGGGGGCCCTACAATGAGCAGTTCTTC.

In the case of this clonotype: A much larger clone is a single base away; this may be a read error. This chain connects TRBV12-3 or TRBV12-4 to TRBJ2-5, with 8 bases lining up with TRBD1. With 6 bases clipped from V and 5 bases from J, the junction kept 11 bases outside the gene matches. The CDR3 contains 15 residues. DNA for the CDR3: TGTGCCAGCAGCCTTCCGGGACAGGTACACGAGACCCAGTACTTC. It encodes CASSLPGQVHETQYF.

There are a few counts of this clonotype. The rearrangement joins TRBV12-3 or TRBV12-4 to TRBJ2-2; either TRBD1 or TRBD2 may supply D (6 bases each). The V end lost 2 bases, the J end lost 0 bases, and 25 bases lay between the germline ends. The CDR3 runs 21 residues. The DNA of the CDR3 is TGTGCCAGCAGTTTATTATCGGTCCCGGTTCGGGGGCTATCGAACACCGGGGAGCTGTTTTTT. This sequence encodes CASSLLSVPVRGLSNTGELFF.

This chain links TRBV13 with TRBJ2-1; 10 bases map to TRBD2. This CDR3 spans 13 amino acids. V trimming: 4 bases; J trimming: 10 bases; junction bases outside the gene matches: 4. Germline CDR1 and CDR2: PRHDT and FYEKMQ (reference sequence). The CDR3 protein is CASSSGLAWEQFF. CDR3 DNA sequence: TGTGCCAGCAGCTCGGGACTAGCGTGGGAGCAGTTCTTC.

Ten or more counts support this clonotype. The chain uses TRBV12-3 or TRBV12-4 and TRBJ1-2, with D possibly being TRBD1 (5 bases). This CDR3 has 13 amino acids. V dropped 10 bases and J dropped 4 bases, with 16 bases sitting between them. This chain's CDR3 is CAIAGVKPYGYTF. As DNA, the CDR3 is TGTGCCATCGCGGGGGTTAAGCCCTATGGCTACACCTTC.

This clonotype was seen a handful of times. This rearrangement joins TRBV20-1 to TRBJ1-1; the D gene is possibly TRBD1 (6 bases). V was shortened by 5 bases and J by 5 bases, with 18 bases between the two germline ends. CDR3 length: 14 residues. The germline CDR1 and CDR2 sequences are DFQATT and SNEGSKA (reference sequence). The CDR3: CSARGNREGTEAFF. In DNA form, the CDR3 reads TGCAGTGCTCGAGGGAACAGGGAGGGTACTGAAGCTTTCTTT.